Presented here are 24 T cell receptor beta chains from one specimen sequenced in a study of spatial heterogeneity in lung cancer. Documented time point: sample taken at primary tumor resection. Unsorted whole RNA samples from tumor, nontumor lung or frozen PBMC were sequenced. TCRdb processed the 5' RACE reads anew with MiXCR; each CDR3 protein has one entry. The sample yields fewer than 40,000 distinct CDR3 sequences, around 7.5% seen once. The material was PBMCs, obtained at surgery. Receptor source: a male donor with early-stage non-small cell lung cancer.

V and J are TRBV12-3 or TRBV12-4 and TRBJ2-3, with D unresolved. V dropped 7 bases and J dropped 1 base, with 15 bases sitting between them. The CDR3 extends over 15 amino acids. The CDR3 nucleotides are TGTGCCAGCACCACCCGTAACGGACGCACAGATACGCAGTATTTT. Encoded protein: CASTTRNGRTDTQYF.

This clonotype showed up many times. The chain employs TRBV4-3 and TRBJ2-3, with 7 bases fitting TRBD2. In germline, CDR1 is LGHNA, CDR2 YSLEER. The CDR3 has 16 residues. The junction had 7 bases not matched to a gene; V was cut back by 0 bases and J by 4 bases. CDR3 DNA sequence: TGCGCCAGCAGCCAAGATGCTAGCGGCGGAGCAGATACGCAGTATTTT. Translated, it gives CASSQDASGGADTQYF.

This clonotype turned up a few times. V usage is TRBV6-6 and J usage is TRBJ1-5; 7 nucleotides align to TRBD1. Germline CDR1 reads MNHNY; CDR2 reads SVGAGI (reference sequence). After removal of 6 bases from V and 3 bases from J, the junction contained 2 bases not matched to a gene. The CDR3 is 13 amino acids. CDR3 DNA: TGTGCCAGCAGGGGACAGCTCAATCAGCCCCAGCATTTT. This translates into CASRGQLNQPQHF.

In its sample, this clonotype was seen many times. V usage is TRBV4-1 and J usage is TRBJ1-6; tentatively, D is TRBD1 (5 bases). CDR3 length equals 15 residues. The ends were cut back, 2 bases at V and 6 bases at J, with 11 bases in the middle. The germline CDR1 and CDR2 sequences are MGHRA and YSYEKL. CDR3 sequence (DNA): TGCGCCAGCAGCCAATTGGACAAGTCTAATTCACCCCTCCACTTT. The encoded protein is CASSQLDKSNSPLHF.

This clonotype has at least ten counts. The chain joins TRBV12-3 or TRBV12-4 to TRBJ2-1; D remains unclear. This CDR3 contains 12 residues. The V end was cut by 2 bases, the J end by 7 bases, with 6 bases between. The CDR3 DNA follows: TGTGCCAGCAGTTTATTGTGGAATGAGCAGTTCTTC. Encoded protein: CASSLLWNEQFF.

This clonotype was recorded at least ten times. This sequence joins TRBV10-3 and TRBJ2-1; the match to TRBD2 covers 9 bases. The J segment lost 4 bases and the V segment lost 3 bases, leaving 4 bases of the junction unmatched. The CDR3 is 15 amino acids. Germline assignment: CDR1 ENHRY and CDR2 SYGVKD. The DNA of the CDR3 is TGTGCCATCAGTGATTCTAGCGGGGTTTACAATGAGCAGTTCTTC. Encoded protein: CAISDSSGVYNEQFF.

This clonotype has a count of ten or more. The chain employs TRBV7-8 and TRBJ2-3; D perhaps matches TRBD1 (6 bases). The ends were cut back, 3 bases at V and 0 bases at J, with 13 bases in the middle. The V gene's germline CDR1 is SGHVS and CDR2 FQNEAQ. This CDR3 has 16 amino acids. CDR3 in amino acids: CASSFLRDTSTDTQYF. CDR3 nucleotide sequence: TGTGCCAGCAGCTTCCTCCGGGACACAAGCACAGATACGCAGTATTTT.

Of note for this clonotype: A junction boundary mismatches the germline segment, possibly from a read error. The rearrangement uses TRBV12-3 or TRBV12-4 and TRBJ2-3; tentatively, D is TRBD2 (5 bases). This CDR3 is 14 amino acids long. CDR3 coding DNA: TGTGCCAGCAACGAATATGGGAGCACAGATATGCAGTATTTT. Its translation: CASNEYGSTDMQYF.

This clonotype was found many times. V gene TRBV21-1 combines with J gene TRBJ2-5. TRBV21-1 is assigned pseudogene status. The CDR3 is 13 residues long. The CDR3 loop is CASTQGKEETQYF. As DNA, the CDR3 is TGTGCCAGCACGCAGGGGAAAGAAGAGACCCAGTACTTC.

This clonotype was counted at least ten times. This chain uses TRBV27 with TRBJ2-1, with TRBD1 as a possible D gene (6 bases). V was clipped by 6 bases and J by 0 bases, with 24 bases between them. Germline V lookup: CDR1 MNHEY, CDR2 SMNVEV (reference sequence). This CDR3 spans 19 amino acids. The CDR3 nucleotides read TGTGCCAGCAGCCCCCTGGGCAGGGGAAGAACGGGCTCCTACAATGAGCAGTTCTTC. Amino acid sequence: CASSPLGRGRTGSYNEQFF.

At least ten counts were recorded for this clonotype. The V call is TRBV11-2, the J call TRBJ2-5; 7 bases map to TRBD1. V lost 3 bases, J lost 1 base, and 5 bases stayed unmatched. Germline CDR1 SGHAT, CDR2 FQNNGV. The CDR3 consists of 15 residues. The CDR3 coding sequence is TGTGCCAGCAGCTTGAACAGGGGTGGCCAAGAGACCCAGTACTTC. Translated: CASSLNRGGQETQYF. Using reference TRBV11-2 and TRBJ2-5 for the parts outside the CDR3, the full variable domain is EAGVAQSPRYKIIEKRQSVAFWCNPISGHATLYWYQQILGQGPKLLIQFQNNGVVDDSQLPKDRFSAERLKGVDSTLKIQPAKLEDSAVYLCASSLNRGGQETQYFGPGTRLLVL.

This clonotype was picked up many times. The chain joins TRBV7-6 to TRBJ1-6; possible D gene TRBD1, 5 bases. Germline CDR1 SGHVS, CDR2 FNYEAQ. The CDR3 length is 15 residues. The ends were cut back, 2 bases at V and 1 base at J, with 6 bases in the middle. The CDR3 sequence: CASSLSGSYNSPLHF. CDR3 in DNA: TGTGCCAGCAGCTTATCAGGGTCCTATAATTCACCCCTCCACTTT.

This clonotype was detected ten times or more. The chain is built from TRBV14 and TRBJ1-1; perhaps TRBD1 as D (5 bases). This CDR3 region has 12 residues. Germline values: CDR1 SGHDN, CDR2 FVKESK. With 2 bases removed from V and 7 bases from J, the gap between germline ends came to 8 bases. The DNA of the CDR3 is TGTGCCAGCAGCCAATGGGGGAGTGAAGCTTTCTTT. Protein product: CASSQWGSEAFF. Drawing the rest from reference TRBV14 and TRBJ1-1, the complete variable domain is EAGVTQFPSHSVIEKGQTVTLRCDPISGHDNLYWYRRVMGKEIKFLLHFVKESKQDESGMPNNRFLAERTGGTYSTLKVQPAELEDSGVYFCASSQWGSEAFFGQGTRLTVV.

V usage is TRBV3-1 and J usage is TRBJ1-2; D not resolved. Trimming left V 0 bases short and J 3 bases short, with 11 bases between. The CDR3 runs to 15 residues. Germline CDR1 and CDR2: LGHDT and YNNKEL (reference sequence). Here the CDR3 reads CASSQDQEGYYGYTF. The CDR3 nucleotides read TGTGCCAGCAGCCAAGATCAGGAGGGCTACTATGGCTACACCTTC.

Many counts were recorded for this clonotype. The J gene is TRBJ2-3, the V gene TRBV7-9; unclear D gene. This CDR3 has 11 residues. The V end lost 4 bases, the J end lost 5 bases, and 4 bases lay between the germline ends. The germline V gene has CDR1 SEHNR and CDR2 FQNEAQ (reference sequence). DNA for the CDR3: TGTGCCAGCAGCTCCAAAGATACGCAGTATTTT. Protein: CASSSKDTQYF.

A few counts support this clonotype. V is TRBV12-3 or TRBV12-4 and J is TRBJ2-2; D is perhaps TRBD1 (6 bases). This CDR3 spans 15 amino acids. The V end lost 6 bases, the J end lost 4 bases, and 15 bases lay between the germline ends. This chain's CDR3 is CASSYPGAGTGELFF. The CDR3 coding sequence is TGTGCCAGCAGCTACCCAGGGGCTGGCACCGGGGAGCTGTTTTTT.

Ten or more counts support this clonotype. This sequence joins TRBV10-3 and TRBJ2-5; the D call may be TRBD1 or TRBD2 (7 bases each). Germline V gene lookup returns CDR1 ENHRY and CDR2 SYGVKD. V lost 10 bases to trimming and J lost 4 bases, with 16 bases between them. The CDR3 has 13 residues. CDR3 protein: CASRTGEGETQYF. In DNA form, the CDR3 reads TGTGCCAGCAGAACAGGGGAGGGAGAGACCCAGTACTTC.

This clonotype was counted a few times. The rearrangement joins TRBV20-1 to TRBJ2-7; TRBD2 might be the D (5 bases). The CDR3 covers 12 residues. The germline gives CDR1 DFQATT, CDR2 SNEGSKA (reference sequence). V was trimmed by 3 bases and J by 0 bases, leaving 6 bases between them. This CDR3 reads CSARRVSYEQYF. The CDR3 DNA reads TGCAGTGCTAGGAGGGTCTCCTACGAGCAGTACTTC.

In this sample, this clonotype turned up many times. The V gene is TRBV7-6, the J gene TRBJ2-4, with 7 bases aligning to TRBD2. Germline V lookup: CDR1 SGHVS, CDR2 FNYEAQ. V shed 5 bases and J 8 bases; nucleotides not matched to a gene: 9. The CDR3 is 14 residues long. CDR3 sequence (DNA): TGTGCCAGCAGCCTTATCCAGGCGGGGGACATTCAGTACTTC. This codes for CASSLIQAGDIQYF.

In its sample, this clonotype was seen many times. The V and J genes are TRBV12-3 or TRBV12-4 and TRBJ1-1, with D possibly being TRBD1 (5 bases). The CDR3 spans 16 residues. Trimming shortened V by 7 bases and J by 1 base, and 19 bases separated the two germline ends. CDR3 amino acids: CASTVTPGGWNTEAFF. In DNA, the CDR3 is TGTGCCAGCACCGTGACTCCCGGGGGATGGAACACTGAAGCTTTCTTT.

This clonotype was counted at least ten times. This sequence joins TRBV10-3 and TRBJ2-2; 11 bases are a match to TRBD2. Germline CDR1 and CDR2: ENHRY and SYGVKD. V dropped 2 bases and J dropped 6; count of bases not matched to a gene: 5. This CDR3 region has 16 residues. The CDR3 region has the DNA TGTGCCATCAGTGAGCGTCTAGCGGGAGGTGCCGGGGAGCTGTTTTTT. It yields the protein CAISERLAGGAGELFF.

This clonotype showed up just a few times. The chain carries TRBV12-3 or TRBV12-4 and TRBJ2-7, with 11 bases matching TRBD1. CDR3 length equals 15 residues. The V gene end was trimmed by 3 bases and the J gene end by 4 bases; junction bases not matched to a gene: 5. CDR3 sequence reads: CASSFGTGGGYEQYF. The DNA of the CDR3 is TGTGCCAGCAGTTTTGGGACAGGGGGGGGATACGAGCAGTACTTC.

This sequence joins TRBV27 and TRBJ2-3; tentative D call: TRBD2 (6 bases). Germline CDR1 and CDR2: MNHEY and SMNVEV (reference sequence). V was pared by 5 bases and J by 4 bases, with 13 bases between. The CDR3 is 14 residues long. Here the CDR3 DNA reads TGTGCCAGCAGTGCGGCCGCGGGGTCAGATACGCAGTATTTT. Translating it yields CASSAAAGSDTQYF.

This clonotype has at least ten counts. The chain carries TRBV21-1 and TRBJ2-2; TRBD1, the table's D call, was not compared with the DNA. TRBV21-1 is annotated as a pseudogene. There are 17 residues in the CDR3. This CDR3 is CASSQTPDRLRTGELFF. The CDR3 region has the DNA TGTGCCAGCAGCCAAACACCGGACAGGCTGCGGACCGGGGAGCTGTTTTTT.